This TCR beta chain was identified during a study of regulatory T cells in long-lasting Graves disease. Time point here: newly diagnosed GD, antithyroid drugs for less than 3 months. Isolated PBMC RNA provided the starting material for the TCR library. The TCR beta library used iRepertoire HTBI primers with Arm-PCR amplification of CDR3. Using its own MiXCR run on the multiplex PCR reads, TCRdb lists one record per CDR3 protein. The profile shows approximately 490,000 distinct CDR3 sequences, 15% to 20% of them singletons. The germline gives CDR1 MGHRA, CDR2 YSYEKL. The junction had 3 bases not matched to a gene; V was cut back by 3 bases and J by 2 bases. The CDR3 sequence is 17 residues long. This same sample was also part of a study on T cells in Graves' hyperthyroidism and ophthalmopathy.

This material consisted of peripheral blood mononuclear cells (PBMCs), taken at new diagnosis, from a patient treated with antithyroid drugs. The receptor was isolated from a middle-aged man with Graves disease. This chain uses TRBV4-1 with TRBJ2-2; 13 bases fit TRBD2. This CDR3 reads CASSHPGLAGNTGELFF. The CDR3 bases are TGCGCCAGCAGCCACCCGGGACTAGCGGGAAACACCGGGGAGCTGTTTTTT.